The table lists the clone carrying this TCR beta chain with a count of one. Its antigen remains unknown. Study-level points and caveats: Tumor-infiltrating Treg TCR alpha and beta sequences overlapped most with tumor naive CD4+ T cells, then blood naive. The TCR gene usage of tumor memory CD4+ T cells clustered together with blood and lymph node memory CD4+ cells and with lymph node naive CD4+ cells. The larger cohort examined one V-J beta rearrangement, not whole repertoires.

Constant-region reverse primers amplified full-length variable regions, followed by semi-nested Nested Universal Primer A PCR. TCRdb re-called the 5' RACE reads with MiXCR, one entry per CDR3 protein. This table has around 5,600 distinct CDR3 sequences, roughly 38% appearing once. CDR1 is MDHEN and CDR2 is SYDVKM in the germline V gene. Trimming stripped 5 bases from V and 5 bases from J, with 13 bases between. This CDR3 comprises 14 residues. The source material was memory CD4+ T cells sorted from blood. The subset here: memory CD4+ T cells, CD4+CD45RO+CD25-. The clonotype comes from a female donor with breast cancer. The chain couples TRBV28 to TRBJ1-5, with D unresolved. The CDR3 DNA reads TGTGCCAGCAGTACCGGAGGGCGCTATCAGCCCCAGCATTTT. Its translation is CASSTGGRYQPQHF.